The sequence of this T cell receptor (beta chain) was determined in a study of CD8 T cells in Susac syndrome. Random hexamers primed reverse transcription of 0.5 to 1 ug RNA. TCRdb independently ran MiXCR on the immunoSEQ multiplex PCR reads; one entry per CDR3 protein. The sample yields about 160,000 distinct CDR3 sequences, approximately 94% seen once. This CDR3 has 14 residues. V dropped 5 bases and J dropped 8; count of bases not matched to a gene: 11. The chain couples TRBV12-3 or TRBV12-4 to TRBJ1-2; 7 bases align to TRBD1. Specimen: CD4+ T cells from PBMCs. This TCR was recovered from a human donor with Susac syndrome. The CDR3 sequence: CASSTPGQVRGYTF. In nucleotides, the CDR3 is TGTGCCAGCAGTACACCCGGACAGGTCAGGGGCTACACCTTC.